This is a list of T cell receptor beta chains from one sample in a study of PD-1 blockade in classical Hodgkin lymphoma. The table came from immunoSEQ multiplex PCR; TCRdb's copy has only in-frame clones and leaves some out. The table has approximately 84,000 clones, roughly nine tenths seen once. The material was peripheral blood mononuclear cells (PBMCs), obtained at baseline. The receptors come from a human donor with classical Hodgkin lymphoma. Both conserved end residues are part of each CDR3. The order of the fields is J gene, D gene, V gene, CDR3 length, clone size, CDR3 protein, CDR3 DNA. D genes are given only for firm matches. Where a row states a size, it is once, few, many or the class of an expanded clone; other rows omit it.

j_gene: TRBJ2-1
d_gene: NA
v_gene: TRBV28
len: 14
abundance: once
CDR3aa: CASRSTSTYNEQFF
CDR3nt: TGTGCCAGCAGATCCACCTCTACGTACAATGAGCAGTTCTTC

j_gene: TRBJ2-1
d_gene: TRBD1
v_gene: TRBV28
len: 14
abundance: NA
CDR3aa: CASSLHNRGNEQFF
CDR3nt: TGTGCCAGCAGTTTGCATAACAGGGGCAATGAGCAGTTCTTC

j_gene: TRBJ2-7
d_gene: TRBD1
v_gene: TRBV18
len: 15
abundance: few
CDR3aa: CASSLTGGGGHEQYF
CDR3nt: TGTGCCAGCTCGCTTACAGGGGGAGGCGGACACGAGCAGTACTTC

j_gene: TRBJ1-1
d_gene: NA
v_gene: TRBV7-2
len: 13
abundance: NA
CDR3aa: CASSPRGGGAARF
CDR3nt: TGTGCCAGCAGCCCGAGGGGTGGGGGGGCCGCACGCTTT

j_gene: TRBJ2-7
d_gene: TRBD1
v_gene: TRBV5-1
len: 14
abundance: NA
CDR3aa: CASPQQGAVYEQYF
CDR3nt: TGCGCCAGCCCGCAACAGGGGGCGGTTTACGAGCAGTACTTC

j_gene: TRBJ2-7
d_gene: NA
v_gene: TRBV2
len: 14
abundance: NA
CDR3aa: CASSDPGSSYEQYF
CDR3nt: TGTGCCAGCAGTGATCCTGGGAGCTCCTACGAGCAGTACTTC

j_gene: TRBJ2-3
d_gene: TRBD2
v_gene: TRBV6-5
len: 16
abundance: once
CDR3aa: CASSYFSAGVPDTQYF
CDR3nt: TGTGCCAGCAGTTACTTCTCGGCGGGAGTCCCAGATACGCAGTATTTT

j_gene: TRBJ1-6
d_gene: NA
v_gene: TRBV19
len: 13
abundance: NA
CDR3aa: CASRTDGNSPLHF
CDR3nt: TGTGCCAGTCGAACGGACGGGAATTCACCCCTCCACTTT

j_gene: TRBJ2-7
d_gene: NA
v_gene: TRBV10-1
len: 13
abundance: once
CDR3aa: CASSVHSTYEQYF
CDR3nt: TGCGCCAGCAGTGTGCACAGCACCTACGAGCAGTACTTC

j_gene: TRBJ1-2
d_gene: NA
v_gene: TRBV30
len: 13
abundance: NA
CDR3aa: CAWTLSDIYGYTF
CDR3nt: TGTGCCTGGACCCTCAGTGATATCTATGGCTACACCTTC

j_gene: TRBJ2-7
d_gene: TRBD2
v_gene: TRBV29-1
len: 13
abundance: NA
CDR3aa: CSVETSGPYEQYF
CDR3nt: TGCAGCGTTGAGACTAGCGGCCCCTACGAGCAGTACTTC

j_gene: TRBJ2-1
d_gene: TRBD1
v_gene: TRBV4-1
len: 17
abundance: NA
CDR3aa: CASSHPSGRGLGNEQFF
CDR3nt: TGCGCCAGCAGCCATCCTTCGGGCAGGGGGCTCGGTAATGAGCAGTTCTTC

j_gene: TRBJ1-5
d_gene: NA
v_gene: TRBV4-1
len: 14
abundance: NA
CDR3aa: CASSQETGRQPQHF
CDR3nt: TGCGCCAGCAGCCAAGAAACAGGGAGACAGCCCCAGCATTTT

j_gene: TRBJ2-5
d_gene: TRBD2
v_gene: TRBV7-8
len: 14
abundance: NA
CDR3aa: CATAPGGPWETQYF
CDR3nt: TGTGCCACTGCCCCGGGAGGGCCTTGGGAGACCCAGTACTTC

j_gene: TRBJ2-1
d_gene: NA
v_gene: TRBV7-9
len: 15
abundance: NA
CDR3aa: CASSLGTGSYNEQFF
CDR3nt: TGTGCCAGCAGCTTAGGAACAGGCTCCTACAATGAGCAGTTCTTC

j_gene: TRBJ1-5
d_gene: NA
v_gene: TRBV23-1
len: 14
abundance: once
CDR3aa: CASSQGESNQPQHF
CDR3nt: TGCGCCAGCAGTCAGGGGGAAAGCAATCAGCCCCAGCATTTT

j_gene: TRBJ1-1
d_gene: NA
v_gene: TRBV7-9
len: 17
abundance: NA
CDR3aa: CASIPPVVGGMNTEAFF
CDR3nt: TGTGCCAGCATCCCCCCCGTCGTCGGGGGCATGAACACTGAAGCTTTCTTT

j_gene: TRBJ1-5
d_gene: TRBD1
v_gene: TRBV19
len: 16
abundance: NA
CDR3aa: CASSRIRDRVGRPQHF
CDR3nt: TGTGCCAGTAGTAGGATACGGGACAGGGTAGGGCGGCCCCAGCATTTT

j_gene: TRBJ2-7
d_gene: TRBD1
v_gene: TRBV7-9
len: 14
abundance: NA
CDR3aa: CASSAWTGLREQYF
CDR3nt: TGTGCCAGCAGCGCTTGGACAGGCCTTAGGGAGCAGTACTTC

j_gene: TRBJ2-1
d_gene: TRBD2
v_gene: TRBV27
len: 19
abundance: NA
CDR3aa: CASSLFFGLAGSSYNEQFF
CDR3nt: TGTGCCAGCAGTTTATTTTTTGGACTAGCGGGATCGTCCTACAATGAGCAGTTCTTC

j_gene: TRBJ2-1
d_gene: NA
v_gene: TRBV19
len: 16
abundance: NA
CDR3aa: CASSTFLASKDNEQFF
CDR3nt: TGTGCCAGTAGTACTTTCCTGGCTAGTAAAGACAATGAGCAGTTCTTC

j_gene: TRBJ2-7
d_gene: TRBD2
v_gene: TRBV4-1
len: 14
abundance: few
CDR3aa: CASSQLAGADEQYF
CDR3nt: TGCGCCAGCAGCCAACTAGCGGGAGCTGACGAGCAGTACTTC

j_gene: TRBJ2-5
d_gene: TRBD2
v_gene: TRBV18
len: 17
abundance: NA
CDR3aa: CASSPPGLAGGGETQYF
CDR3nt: TGTGCCAGCTCACCACCGGGACTAGCGGGAGGAGGGGAGACCCAGTACTTC

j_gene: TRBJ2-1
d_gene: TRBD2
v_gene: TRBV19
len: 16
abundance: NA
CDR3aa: CASSPFSGTSGTEQFF
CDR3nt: TGTGCCAGTAGTCCTTTCTCCGGGACTAGCGGGACAGAGCAGTTCTTC

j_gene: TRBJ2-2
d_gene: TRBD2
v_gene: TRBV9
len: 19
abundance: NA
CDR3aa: CASSAPLGLAGPFSGELFF
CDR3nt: TGTGCCAGCAGCGCCCCCCTGGGACTAGCGGGGCCTTTTAGCGGGGAGCTGTTTTTT

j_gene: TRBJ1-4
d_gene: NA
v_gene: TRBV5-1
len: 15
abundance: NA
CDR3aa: CASSLGGISNEKLFF
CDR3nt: TGCGCCAGCAGCTTGGGCGGCATCAGTAATGAAAAACTGTTTTTT

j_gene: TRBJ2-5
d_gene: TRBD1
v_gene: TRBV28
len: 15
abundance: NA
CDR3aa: CASSFTGGREETQYF
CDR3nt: TGTGCCAGCAGTTTCACAGGGGGTCGGGAGGAGACCCAGTACTTC

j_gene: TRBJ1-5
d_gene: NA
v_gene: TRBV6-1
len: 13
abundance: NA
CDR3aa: CASSEVTNQPQHF
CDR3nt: TGTGCCAGCAGTGAGGTCACCAATCAGCCCCAGCATTTT

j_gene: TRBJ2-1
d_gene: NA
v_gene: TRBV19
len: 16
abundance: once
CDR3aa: CASSIFGAVTGDEQFF
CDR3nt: TGTGCCAGTAGTATATTCGGAGCAGTCACTGGTGATGAGCAGTTCTTC

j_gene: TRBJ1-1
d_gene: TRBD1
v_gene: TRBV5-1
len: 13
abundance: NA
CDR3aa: CASSADRDTEAFF
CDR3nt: TGCGCCAGCAGCGCCGACAGGGACACTGAAGCTTTCTTT

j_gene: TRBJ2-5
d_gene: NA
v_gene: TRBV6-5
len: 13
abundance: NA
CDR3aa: CASSWTAQETQYF
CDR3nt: TGTGCCAGCAGTTGGACAGCTCAAGAGACCCAGTACTTC

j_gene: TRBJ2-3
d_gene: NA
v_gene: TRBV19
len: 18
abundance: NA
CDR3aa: CASSSRDRPWGLTDTQYF
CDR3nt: TGTGCCAGTAGTTCCCGGGACCGCCCGTGGGGTCTTACAGATACGCAGTATTTT

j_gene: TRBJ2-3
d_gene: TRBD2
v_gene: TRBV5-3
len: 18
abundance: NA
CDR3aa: CARSFKGTREGRTDTQYF
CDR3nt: TGTGCCAGAAGCTTTAAAGGTACGCGGGAGGGCCGTACAGATACGCAGTATTTT

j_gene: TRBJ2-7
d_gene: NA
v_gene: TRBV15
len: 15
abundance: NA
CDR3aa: CATSRDQVSSYEQYF
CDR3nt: TGTGCCACCAGCAGAGATCAAGTAAGCTCCTACGAGCAGTACTTC

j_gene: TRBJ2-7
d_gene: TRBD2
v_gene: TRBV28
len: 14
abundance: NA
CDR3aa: CASRGGGSSYEQYF
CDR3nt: TGTGCCAGCAGGGGCGGGGGAAGCTCCTACGAGCAGTACTTC

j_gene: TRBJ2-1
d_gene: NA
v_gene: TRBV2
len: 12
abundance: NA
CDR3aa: CASREYPNEQFF
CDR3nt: TGTGCCAGCCGGGAGTACCCCAATGAGCAGTTCTTC

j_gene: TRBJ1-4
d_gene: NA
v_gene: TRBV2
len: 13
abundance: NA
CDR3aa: CATRWRANEKLFF
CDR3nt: TGTGCCACCCGGTGGAGGGCTAATGAAAAACTGTTTTTT

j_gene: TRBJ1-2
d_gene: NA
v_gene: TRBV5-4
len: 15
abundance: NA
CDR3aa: CASSTSGQSNYGYTF
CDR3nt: TGTGCCAGCAGCACATCAGGACAATCTAACTATGGCTACACCTTC

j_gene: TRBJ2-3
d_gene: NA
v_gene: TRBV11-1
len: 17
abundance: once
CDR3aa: CASSLLVGAARADTQYF
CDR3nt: TGTGCCAGCAGCCTGCTTGTCGGGGCAGCCCGGGCAGATACGCAGTATTTT

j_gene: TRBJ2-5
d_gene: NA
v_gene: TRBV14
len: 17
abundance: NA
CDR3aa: CASSQGSHRVYRETQYF
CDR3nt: TGTGCCAGCAGCCAAGGGTCCCATAGGGTATATAGAGAGACCCAGTACTTC

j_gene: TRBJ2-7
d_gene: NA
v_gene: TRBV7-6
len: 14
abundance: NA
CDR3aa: CASSPLTGSYEQYF
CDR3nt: TGTGCCAGCAGCCCACTGACAGGCTCCTACGAGCAGTACTTC